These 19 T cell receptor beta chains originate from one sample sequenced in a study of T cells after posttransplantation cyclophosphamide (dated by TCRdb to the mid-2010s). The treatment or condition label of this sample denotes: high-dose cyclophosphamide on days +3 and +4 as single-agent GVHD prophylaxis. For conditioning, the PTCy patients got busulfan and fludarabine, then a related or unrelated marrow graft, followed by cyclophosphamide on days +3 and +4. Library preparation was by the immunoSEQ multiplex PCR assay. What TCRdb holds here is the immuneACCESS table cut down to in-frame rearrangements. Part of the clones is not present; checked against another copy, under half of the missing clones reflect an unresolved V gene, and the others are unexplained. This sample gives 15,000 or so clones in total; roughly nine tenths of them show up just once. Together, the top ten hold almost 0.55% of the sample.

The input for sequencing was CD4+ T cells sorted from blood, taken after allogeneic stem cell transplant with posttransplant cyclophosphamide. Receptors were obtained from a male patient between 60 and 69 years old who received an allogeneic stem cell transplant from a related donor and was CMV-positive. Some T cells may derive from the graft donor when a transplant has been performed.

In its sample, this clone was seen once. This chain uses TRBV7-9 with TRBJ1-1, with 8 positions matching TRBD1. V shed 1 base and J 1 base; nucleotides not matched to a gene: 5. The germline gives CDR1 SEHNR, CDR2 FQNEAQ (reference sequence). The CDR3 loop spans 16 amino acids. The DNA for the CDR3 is TGTGCCAGCAGCTTAGGCAGGGGGCTGAGGAACACTGAAGCTTTCTTT. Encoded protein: CASSLGRGLRNTEAFF.

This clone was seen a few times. The CDR3 DNA follows: TGCGCCAGCAGCCATCAAGCTGACTCCCGCTCTGGAAACACCATATATTTT. Translating gives CASSHQADSRSGNTIYF. This chain uses TRBV4-3 with TRBJ1-3; the D is unclear. The germline V and J ends were trimmed by 3 bases and 0 bases, with 15 bases remaining between them. The CDR3 loop spans 17 amino acids. Looked up from germline, CDR1 is LGHNA and CDR2 is YSLEER.

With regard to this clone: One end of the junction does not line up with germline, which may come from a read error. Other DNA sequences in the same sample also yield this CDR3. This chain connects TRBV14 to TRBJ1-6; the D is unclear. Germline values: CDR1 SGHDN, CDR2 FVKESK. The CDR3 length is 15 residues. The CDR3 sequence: CASSLTGNENSPLHF. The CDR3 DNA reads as TGTGCCAGCAGCCTGACCGGGAACGAGAATTCCCCCCTCCACTTT.

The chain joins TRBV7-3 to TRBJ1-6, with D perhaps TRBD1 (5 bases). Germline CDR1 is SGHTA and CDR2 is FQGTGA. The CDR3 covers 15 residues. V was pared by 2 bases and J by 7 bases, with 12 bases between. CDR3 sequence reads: CASSLEVRGNSPLHF. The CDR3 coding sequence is TGTGCCAGCAGCTTAGAGGTTCGGGGGAATTCACCCCTCCACTTT.

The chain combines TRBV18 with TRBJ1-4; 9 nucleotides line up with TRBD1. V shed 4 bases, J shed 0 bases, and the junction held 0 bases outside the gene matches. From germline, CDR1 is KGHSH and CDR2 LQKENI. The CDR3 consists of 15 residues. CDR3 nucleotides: TGTGCCAGCTCACGGACAGGGGCAACTAATGAAAAACTGTTTTTT. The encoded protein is CASSRTGATNEKLFF. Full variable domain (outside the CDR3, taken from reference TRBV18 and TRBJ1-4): NAGVMQNPRHLVRRRGQEARLRCSPMKGHSHVYWYRQLPEEGLKFMVYLQKENIIDESGMPKERFSAEFPKEGPSILRIQQVVRGDSAAYFCASSRTGATNEKLFFGSGTQLSVL.

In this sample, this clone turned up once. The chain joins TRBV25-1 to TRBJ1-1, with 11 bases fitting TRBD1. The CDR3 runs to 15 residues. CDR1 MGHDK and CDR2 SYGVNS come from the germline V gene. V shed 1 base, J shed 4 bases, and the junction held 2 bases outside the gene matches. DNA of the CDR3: TGTGCCAGCAGTGAATCCGGGACAGGGGGCACTGAAGCTTTCTTT. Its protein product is CASSESGTGGTEAFF. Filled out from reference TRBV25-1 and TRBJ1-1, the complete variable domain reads EADIYQTPRYLVIGTGKKITLECSQTMGHDKMYWYQQDPGMELHLIHYSYGVNSTEKGDLSSESTVSRIRTEHFPLTLESARPSHTSQYLCASSESGTGGTEAFFGQGTRLTVV.

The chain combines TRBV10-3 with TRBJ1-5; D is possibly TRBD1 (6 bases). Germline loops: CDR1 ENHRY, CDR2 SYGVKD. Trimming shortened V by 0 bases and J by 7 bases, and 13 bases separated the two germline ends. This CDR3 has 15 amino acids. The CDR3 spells CAISESAGAWQPQHF. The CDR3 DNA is TGTGCCATCAGTGAGTCGGCGGGGGCTTGGCAGCCCCAGCATTTT.

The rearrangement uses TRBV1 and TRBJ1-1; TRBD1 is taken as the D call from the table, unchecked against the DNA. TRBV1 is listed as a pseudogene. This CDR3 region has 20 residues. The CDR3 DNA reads TGCACCAGCAGCCGAGTACCGGGACAGAGAATAGAGAACATGAACACTGAAGCTTTCTTT. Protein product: CTSSRVPGQRIENMNTEAFF.

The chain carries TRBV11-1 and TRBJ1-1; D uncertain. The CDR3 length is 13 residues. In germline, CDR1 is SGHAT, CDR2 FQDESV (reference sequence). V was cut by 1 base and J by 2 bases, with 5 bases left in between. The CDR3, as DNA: TGTGCCAGCAGCTTAGAGCTTAACACTGAAGCTTTCTTT. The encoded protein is CASSLELNTEAFF.

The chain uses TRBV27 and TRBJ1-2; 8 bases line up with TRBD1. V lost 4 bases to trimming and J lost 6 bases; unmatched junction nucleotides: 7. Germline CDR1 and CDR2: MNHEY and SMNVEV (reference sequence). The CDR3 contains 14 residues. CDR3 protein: CASSSADRGNGYTF. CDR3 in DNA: TGTGCCAGCAGTTCCGCCGACAGGGGTAATGGCTACACCTTC.

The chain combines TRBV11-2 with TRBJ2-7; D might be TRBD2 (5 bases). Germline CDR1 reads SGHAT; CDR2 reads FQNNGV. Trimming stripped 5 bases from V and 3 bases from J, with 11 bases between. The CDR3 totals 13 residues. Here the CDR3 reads CASSPFEGYEQYF. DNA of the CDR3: TGTGCCAGCAGCCCATTCGAGGGCTACGAGCAGTACTTC.

The CDR3 loop is CASSLSGSGQPQHF. CDR3 DNA: TGTGCCAGCAGCTTATCGGGTAGCGGTCAGCCCCAGCATTTT. The chain carries TRBV7-9 and TRBJ1-5; D is ambiguous. The germline V and J ends were trimmed by 2 bases and 6 bases, with 11 bases remaining between them. Germline V gene lookup returns CDR1 SEHNR and CDR2 FQNEAQ (reference sequence). This CDR3 region has 14 residues.

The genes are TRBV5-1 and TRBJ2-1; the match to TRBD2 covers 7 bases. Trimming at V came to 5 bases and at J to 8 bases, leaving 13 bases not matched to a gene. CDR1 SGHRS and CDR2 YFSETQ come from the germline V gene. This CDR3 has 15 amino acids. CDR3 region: CASSLGGSGADEQFF. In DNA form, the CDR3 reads TGCGCCAGCAGTCTGGGGGGAAGCGGGGCGGATGAGCAGTTCTTC.

CDR3 bases: TGTGCCAGCAGCCGGTACCAAGAGACCCAGTACTTC. Translation: CASSRYQETQYF. V gene TRBV6-6 combines with J gene TRBJ2-5; D gene ambiguous. Germline V gene sequence: CDR1 MNHNY, CDR2 SVGAGI (reference sequence). This CDR3 is 12 amino acids long. Trimming took off 6 bases at V and 0 bases at J, with 5 bases between the two ends.

CDR3 sequence: CASSVSPSRYSPLHF. The CDR3 nucleotides are TGTGCCAGCAGCGTATCCCCCTCCCGTTATTCACCCCTCCACTTT. The rearrangement links TRBV9 to TRBJ1-6, with D unclear. The CDR3 length is 15 residues. V dropped 1 base and J dropped 8 bases, with 13 bases sitting between them. Germline V gives CDR1 SGDLS, CDR2 YYNGEE.

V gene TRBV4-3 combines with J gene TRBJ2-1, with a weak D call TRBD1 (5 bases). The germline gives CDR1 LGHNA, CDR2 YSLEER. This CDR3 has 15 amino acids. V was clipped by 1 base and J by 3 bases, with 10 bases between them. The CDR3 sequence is CASSQVWTIYNEQFF. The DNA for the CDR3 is TGCGCCAGCAGCCAAGTCTGGACAATCTACAATGAGCAGTTCTTC.

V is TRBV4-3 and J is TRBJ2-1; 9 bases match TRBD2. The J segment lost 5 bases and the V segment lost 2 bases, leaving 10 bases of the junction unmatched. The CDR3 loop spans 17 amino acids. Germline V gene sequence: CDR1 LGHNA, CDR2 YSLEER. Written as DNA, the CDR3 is TGCGCCAGCAGCCAAAACCCCCCGGGACTAGCCGACAATGAGCAGTTCTTC. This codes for CASSQNPPGLADNEQFF.

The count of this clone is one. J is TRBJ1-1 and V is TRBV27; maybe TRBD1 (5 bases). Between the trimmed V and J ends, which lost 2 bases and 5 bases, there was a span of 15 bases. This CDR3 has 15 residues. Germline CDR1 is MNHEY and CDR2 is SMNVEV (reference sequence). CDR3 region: CASSLGVRAATEAFF. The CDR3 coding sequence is TGTGCCAGCAGTTTAGGCGTCAGGGCGGCTACTGAAGCTTTCTTT.

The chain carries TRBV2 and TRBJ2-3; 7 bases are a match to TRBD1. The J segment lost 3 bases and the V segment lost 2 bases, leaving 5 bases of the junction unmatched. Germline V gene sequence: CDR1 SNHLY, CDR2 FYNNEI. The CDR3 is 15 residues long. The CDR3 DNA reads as TGTGCCAGCAGTGAACGGGACAGCCAAACAGATACGCAGTATTTT. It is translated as CASSERDSQTDTQYF.